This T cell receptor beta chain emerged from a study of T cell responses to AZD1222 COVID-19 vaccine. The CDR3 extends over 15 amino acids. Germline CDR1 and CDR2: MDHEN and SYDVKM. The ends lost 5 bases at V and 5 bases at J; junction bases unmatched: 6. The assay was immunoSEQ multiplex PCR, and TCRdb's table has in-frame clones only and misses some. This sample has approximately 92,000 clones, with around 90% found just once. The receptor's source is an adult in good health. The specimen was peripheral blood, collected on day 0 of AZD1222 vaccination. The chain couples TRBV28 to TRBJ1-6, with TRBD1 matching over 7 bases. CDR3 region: CASSQGGRNNSPLHF. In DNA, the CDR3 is TGTGCCAGCAGTCAGGGGGGCCGCAATAATTCACCCCTCCACTTT.